This T cell receptor (beta chain) stems from a study of T cell responses to AZD1222 COVID-19 vaccine. V lost 6 bases to trimming and J lost 6 bases, with 18 bases between them. The CDR3 loop spans 16 amino acids. The germline gives CDR1 PRHDT, CDR2 FYEKMQ (reference sequence). Findings of the study overall: The number of AZD1222 recipients seropositive at baseline was only five to seven. Rises in breadth and depth of Spike-specific TCRs came after two AZD1222 doses.

In regard to this clone: Its antigen remains unknown.

TCRdb's copy holds only in-frame clones and misses some; the assay was immunoSEQ multiplex PCR. This table has tens of thousands of clones, roughly 90% appearing once. The clonotype was recovered from an adult in good health. This specimen was peripheral blood, taken on day 0 of AZD1222 vaccination. The chain uses TRBV13 and TRBJ1-6; maybe TRBD1 (5 bases). CDR3 loop: CASSSTFGGSNSPLHF. DNA for the CDR3: TGTGCCAGCAGTTCGACCTTTGGGGGATCTAATTCACCCCTCCACTTT.